These T cell receptor beta chains were read from a single sample in a study of a mutant IDH1 vaccine in newly diagnosed glioma. The repertoire was sequenced with immunoSEQ multiplex PCR; TCRdb's copy has only in-frame clones and lacks some. The table shows around 70,000 clones, with about 87% occurring only once. No antigen has been assigned to these receptors. The sequences come from PBMCs, collected from a glioma patient whose treatment included an IDH1 peptide vaccine. Receptor source: a man aged 30-40 years with glioma. The CDR3 runs from the conserved cysteine through the conserved F or W. The D gene is left open where the match is weak. Some rows mark clone size as missing; the rest say once, few, many or name a class of expanded clone.

J: TRBJ1-1; D: .; size: .; V: TRBV18; DNA: TGTGCCAGCTCAGCCAACGGGGGGCTTAACACTGAAGCTTTCTTT; CDR3: CASSANGGLNTEAFF
J: TRBJ1-4; D: .; size: .; V: TRBV30; DNA: TGTGCCTGGAGTAGGAGGGCGAGGAAGGAAAAACTGTTTTTT; CDR3: CAWSRRARKEKLFF
J: TRBJ2-1; D: TRBD2; size: .; V: TRBV10-3; DNA: TGTGCCATCAGAACGGGGCTTGGGGGGGACAATGAGCAGTTCTTC; CDR3: CAIRTGLGGDNEQFF
J: TRBJ2-7; D: .; size: .; V: TRBV5-5; DNA: TGTGCCAGCAGCTCCGTGGAACGCTCCTACGAGCAGTACTTC; CDR3: CASSSVERSYEQYF
J: TRBJ2-1; D: .; size: .; V: TRBV2; DNA: TGTGCCAGCAGTGATTGGAGGGGCACTGAGCAGTTCTTC; CDR3: CASSDWRGTEQFF
J: TRBJ2-7; D: TRBD1; size: .; V: TRBV19; DNA: TGTGCCAGTACCCCGGGACAGGGGTCCTACGAGCAGTACTTC; CDR3: CASTPGQGSYEQYF
J: TRBJ1-6; D: .; size: few; V: TRBV6-5; DNA: TGTGCCAGCACTACAGGGCGCGGTAATTCACCCCTCCACTTT; CDR3: CASTTGRGNSPLHF
J: TRBJ2-1; D: TRBD2; size: .; V: TRBV5-8; DNA: TGTGCCAGCAGGAACGGGGGGGGCCACTACAATGAGCAGTTCTTC; CDR3: CASRNGGGHYNEQFF
J: TRBJ1-2; D: .; size: .; V: TRBV10-3; DNA: TGTGCCATCAGTGGCGGCTATGGCTACACCTTC; CDR3: CAISGGYGYTF
J: TRBJ1-2; D: .; size: few; V: TRBV2; DNA: TGTGCCACTCCACATCGAAAGGGCTATGGCTACACCTTC; CDR3: CATPHRKGYGYTF
J: TRBJ1-5; D: TRBD1; size: .; V: TRBV7-8; DNA: TGTGCCAGCAGCTCGCAGGGGGCATGGGGTCAGCCCCAGCATTTT; CDR3: CASSSQGAWGQPQHF